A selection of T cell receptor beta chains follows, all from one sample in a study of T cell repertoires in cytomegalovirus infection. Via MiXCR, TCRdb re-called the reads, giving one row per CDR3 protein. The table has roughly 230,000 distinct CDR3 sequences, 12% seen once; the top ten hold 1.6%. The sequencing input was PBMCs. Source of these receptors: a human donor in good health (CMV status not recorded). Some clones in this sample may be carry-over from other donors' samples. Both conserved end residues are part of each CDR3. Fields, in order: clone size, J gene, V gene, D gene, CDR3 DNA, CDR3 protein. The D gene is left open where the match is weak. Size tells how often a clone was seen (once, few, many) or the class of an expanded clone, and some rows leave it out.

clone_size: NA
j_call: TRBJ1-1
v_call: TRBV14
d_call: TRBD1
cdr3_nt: TGTGCCAGCAGCCCATGGACAGGGGGCCTGAACACTGAAGCTTTCTTT
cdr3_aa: CASSPWTGGLNTEAFF

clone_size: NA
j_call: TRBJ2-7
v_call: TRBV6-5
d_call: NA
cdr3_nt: TGTGCCAGCAGTTACGGGGACCATCACTACGAGCAGTACTTC
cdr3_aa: CASSYGDHHYEQYF

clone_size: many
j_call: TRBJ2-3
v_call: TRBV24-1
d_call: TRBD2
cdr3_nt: TGTGCCACCAGTGATTCCGGGAGGGGGGCCACAGATACGCAGTATTTT
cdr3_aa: CATSDSGRGATDTQYF

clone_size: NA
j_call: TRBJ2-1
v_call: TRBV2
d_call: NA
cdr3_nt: TGTGCCAGCAGTGAAGGGCCCTACAATGAGCAGTTCTTC
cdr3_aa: CASSEGPYNEQFF

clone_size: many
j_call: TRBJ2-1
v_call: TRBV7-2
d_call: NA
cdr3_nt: TGTGCCAGCAGCCCTGGGACCGGTTACGGCAATGAGCAGTTCTTC
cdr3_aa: CASSPGTGYGNEQFF

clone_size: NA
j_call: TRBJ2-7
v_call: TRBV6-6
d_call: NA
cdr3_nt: TGTGCCAGCAGCCCGACAGGTCCCTACGAGCAGTACTTC
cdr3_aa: CASSPTGPYEQYF

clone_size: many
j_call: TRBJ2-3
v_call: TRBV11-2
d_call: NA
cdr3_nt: TGTGCCAGCAGCTTACTAACAGGGACCCTAAGCACAGATACGCAGTATTTT
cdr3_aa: CASSLLTGTLSTDTQYF

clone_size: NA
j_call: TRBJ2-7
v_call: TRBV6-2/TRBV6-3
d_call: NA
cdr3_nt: TGTGCCAGCAGTTACCCAGGGACGGACGAGCAGTACTTC
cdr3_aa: CASSYPGTDEQYF

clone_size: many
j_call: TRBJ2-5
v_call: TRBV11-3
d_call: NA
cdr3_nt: TGTGCCAGCAGCCCCGGGCTCGGGCGGGGAAAAAAAGAGACCCAGTACTTC
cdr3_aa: CASSPGLGRGKKETQYF

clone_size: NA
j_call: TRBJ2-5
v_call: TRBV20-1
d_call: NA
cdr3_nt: TGCAGTGCTAGAGGAGGGGCAGACCCGGGAGAGACCCAGTACTTC
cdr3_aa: CSARGGADPGETQYF

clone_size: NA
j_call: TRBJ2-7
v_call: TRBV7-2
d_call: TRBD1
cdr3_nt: TGTGCCAGCAGCCGAGTCGGGACAGGGCCGGAAGAGCAGTACTTC
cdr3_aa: CASSRVGTGPEEQYF

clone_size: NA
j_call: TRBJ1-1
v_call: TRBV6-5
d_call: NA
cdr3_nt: TGTGCCAGCAGCTCCTTCTTACTAGTTCAGAACACTGAAGCTTTCTTT
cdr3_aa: CASSSFLLVQNTEAFF

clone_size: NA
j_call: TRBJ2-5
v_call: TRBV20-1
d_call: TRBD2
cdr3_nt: TGCAGTGCTAGCCCTAGCGGGGTCCAAGAGACCCAGTACTTC
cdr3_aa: CSASPSGVQETQYF

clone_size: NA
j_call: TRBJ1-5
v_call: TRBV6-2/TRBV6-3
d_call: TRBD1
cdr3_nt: TGTGCCAGCAGTTACCATTACGACAGGGGAAATAGCAATCAGCCCCAGCATTTT
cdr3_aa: CASSYHYDRGNSNQPQHF

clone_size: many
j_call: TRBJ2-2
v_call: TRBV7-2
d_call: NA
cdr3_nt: TGTGCCAGCAGCGCGAGACTCAACACCGGGGAGCTGTTTTTT
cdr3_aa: CASSARLNTGELFF

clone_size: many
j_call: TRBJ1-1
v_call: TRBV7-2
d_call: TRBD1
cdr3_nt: TGTGCCAGCAGCAATCGGGACAGGGGTAACACTGAAGCTTTCTTT
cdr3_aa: CASSNRDRGNTEAFF

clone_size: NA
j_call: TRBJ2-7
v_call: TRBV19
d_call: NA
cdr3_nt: TGTGCCAGTAGTCCCGGCGGGGCGCTGTACGAGCAGTACTTC
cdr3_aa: CASSPGGALYEQYF

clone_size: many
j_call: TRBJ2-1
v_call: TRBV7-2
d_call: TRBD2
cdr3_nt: TGTGCCAGCAGCTTAGAGCGGGGGGAGTGGAATGAGCAGTTCTTC
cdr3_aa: CASSLERGEWNEQFF

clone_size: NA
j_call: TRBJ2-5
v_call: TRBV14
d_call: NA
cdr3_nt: TGTGCCAGCAGCCAATCTCTACAAGAGACCCAGTACTTC
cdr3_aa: CASSQSLQETQYF

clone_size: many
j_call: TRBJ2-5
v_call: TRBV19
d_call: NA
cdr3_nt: TGTGCCAGTAGTATGGGTGAAGGGAACCAAGAGACCCAGTACTTC
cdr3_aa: CASSMGEGNQETQYF

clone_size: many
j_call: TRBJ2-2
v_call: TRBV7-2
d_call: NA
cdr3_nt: TGTGCCAGCAGCTTAGAACGAGGGGGCACCGGGGAGCTGTTTTTT
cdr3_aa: CASSLERGGTGELFF

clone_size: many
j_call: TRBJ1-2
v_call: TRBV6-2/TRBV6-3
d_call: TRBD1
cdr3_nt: TGTGCCAGCAGTTACTCGACGGGACAGGGAGAGGATGGCTACACCTTC
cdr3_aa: CASSYSTGQGEDGYTF

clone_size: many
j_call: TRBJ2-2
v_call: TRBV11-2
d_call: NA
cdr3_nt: TGTGCCAGCAGCTTAGCGTTTGGGGGGCGGCGGACCGGGGAGCTGTTTTTT
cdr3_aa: CASSLAFGGRRTGELFF

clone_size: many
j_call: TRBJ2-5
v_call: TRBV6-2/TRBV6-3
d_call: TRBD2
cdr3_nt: TGTGCCAGCACACAGGGACTAGCGGGAGGCAGAGAGACCCAGTACTTC
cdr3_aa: CASTQGLAGGRETQYF

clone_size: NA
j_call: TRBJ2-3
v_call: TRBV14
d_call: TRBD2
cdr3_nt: TGTGCCAGCAGCCCTCTGAGCGGGGAGGATACGCAGTATTTT
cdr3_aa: CASSPLSGEDTQYF

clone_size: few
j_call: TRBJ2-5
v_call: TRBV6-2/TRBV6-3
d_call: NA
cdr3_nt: TGTGCCAGCAGTCGGCCCTCCCTTGGGACCCAGTACTTC
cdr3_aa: CASSRPSLGTQYF

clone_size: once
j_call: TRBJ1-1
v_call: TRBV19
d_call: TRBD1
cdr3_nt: TGTGCCAGTAGTGAATTTCCGGGACAGGGATTGAACACTGAAGCTTTCTTT
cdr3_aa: CASSEFPGQGLNTEAFF

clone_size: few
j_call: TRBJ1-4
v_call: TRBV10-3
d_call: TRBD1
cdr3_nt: TGTGCCACCAGGGACAGTTCTAATGAAAAACTGTTTTTT
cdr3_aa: CATRDSSNEKLFF

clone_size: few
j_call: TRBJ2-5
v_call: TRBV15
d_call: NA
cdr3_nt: TGTGCCACCAGCAGAGAGGGCAGGGTGTACCAAGAGACCCAGTACTTC
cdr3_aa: CATSREGRVYQETQYF

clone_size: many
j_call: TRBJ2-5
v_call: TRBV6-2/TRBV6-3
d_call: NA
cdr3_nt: TGTGCCAGCAGTCACCGACAGCAAGAGACCCAGTACTTC
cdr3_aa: CASSHRQQETQYF

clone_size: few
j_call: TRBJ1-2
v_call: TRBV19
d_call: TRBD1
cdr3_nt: TGTGCCAGTACCCCGACAGGGGGATTCCATGGCTACACCTTC
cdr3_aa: CASTPTGGFHGYTF

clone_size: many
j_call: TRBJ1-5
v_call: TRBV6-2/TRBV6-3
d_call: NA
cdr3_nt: TGTGCCAGCAGTTTCCGCGGGGGGGACAATCAGCCCCAGCATTTT
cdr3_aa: CASSFRGGDNQPQHF

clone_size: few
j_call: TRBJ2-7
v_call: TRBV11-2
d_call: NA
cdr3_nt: TGTGCCAGCAGCCGTCCGGGGCGAACAGGGAACGAGCAGTACTTC
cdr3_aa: CASSRPGRTGNEQYF

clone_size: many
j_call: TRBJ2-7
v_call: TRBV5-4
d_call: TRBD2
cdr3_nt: TGTGCCAGCAGCATCGGCGCTAGCGGGTCCTACGAGCAGTACTTC
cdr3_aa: CASSIGASGSYEQYF

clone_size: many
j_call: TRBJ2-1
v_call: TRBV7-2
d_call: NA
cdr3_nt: TGTGCCAGCAGCTTTCGTAAAAGCGACCACAATGAGCAGTTCTTC
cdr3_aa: CASSFRKSDHNEQFF

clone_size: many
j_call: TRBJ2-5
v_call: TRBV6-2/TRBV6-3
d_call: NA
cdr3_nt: TGTGCCAGCAGTTATAGTCATAGAGAGACCCAGTACTTC
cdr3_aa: CASSYSHRETQYF

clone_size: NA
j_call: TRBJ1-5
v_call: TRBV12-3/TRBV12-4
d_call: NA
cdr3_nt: TGTGCCAGCAGTTTACAGACAGCCAATCAGCCCCAGCATTTT
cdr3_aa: CASSLQTANQPQHF

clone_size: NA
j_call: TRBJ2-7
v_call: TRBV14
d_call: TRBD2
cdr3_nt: TGTGCCAGCAGCCTCTTAGTAGCGGGGGCCGAGCAGTACTTC
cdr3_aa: CASSLLVAGAEQYF

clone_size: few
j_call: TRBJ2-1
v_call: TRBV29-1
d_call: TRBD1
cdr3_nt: TGCAGCGGTGGACAGGGGGCGAATGAGCAGTTCTTC
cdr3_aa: CSGGQGANEQFF

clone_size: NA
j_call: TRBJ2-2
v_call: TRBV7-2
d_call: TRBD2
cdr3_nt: TGTGCCAGCAGCCCCCTCAGCGGGGCCGGGGAGCTGTTTTTT
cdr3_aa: CASSPLSGAGELFF

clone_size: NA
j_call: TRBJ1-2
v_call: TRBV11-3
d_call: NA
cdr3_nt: TGTGCCAGCAGTCGGACGGAGTACTATGGCTACACCTTC
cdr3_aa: CASSRTEYYGYTF

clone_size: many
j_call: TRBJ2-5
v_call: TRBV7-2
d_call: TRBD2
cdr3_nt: TGTGCCAGCAGCTTAATTAGCGGGGGGGGTCAAGAGACCCAGTACTTC
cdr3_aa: CASSLISGGGQETQYF

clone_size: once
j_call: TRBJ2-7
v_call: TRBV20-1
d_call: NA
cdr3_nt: TGCAGTGCTAGACGGGGGGCCGGCGAGCAGTACTTC
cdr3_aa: CSARRGAGEQYF

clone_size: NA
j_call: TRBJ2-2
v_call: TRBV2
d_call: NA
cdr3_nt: TGTGCCAGCAGTGAAGAGGGGGGCGCCGGCGGGGAGCTGTTTTTT
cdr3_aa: CASSEEGGAGGELFF

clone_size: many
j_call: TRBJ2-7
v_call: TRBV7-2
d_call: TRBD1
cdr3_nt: TGTGCCAGCAGCTTAGGGATGGGACAGGGGAAGAACGAGCAGTACTTC
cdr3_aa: CASSLGMGQGKNEQYF

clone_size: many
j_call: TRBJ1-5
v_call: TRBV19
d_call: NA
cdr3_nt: TGTGCCAGTACCATGGGGAATCAGCCCCAGCATTTT
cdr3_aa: CASTMGNQPQHF

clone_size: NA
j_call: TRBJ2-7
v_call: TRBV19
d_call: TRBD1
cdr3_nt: TGTGCCAGTAGTATCGGGACAGGGAGGGACGAGCAGTACTTC
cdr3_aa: CASSIGTGRDEQYF

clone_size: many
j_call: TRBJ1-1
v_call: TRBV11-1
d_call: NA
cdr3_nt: TGTGCCAGCAGCTTAGCGATGAACACTGAAGCTTTCTTT
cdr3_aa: CASSLAMNTEAFF

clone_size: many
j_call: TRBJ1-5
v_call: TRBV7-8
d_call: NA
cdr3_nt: TGTGCCAGCAGCTTACCGGGGTCCAATCAGCCCCAGCATTTT
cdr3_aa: CASSLPGSNQPQHF

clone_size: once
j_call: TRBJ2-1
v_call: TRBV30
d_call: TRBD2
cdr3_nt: TGTGCCTGGAACCTCCTAGGGAGGGAGGATGAGCAGTTCTTC
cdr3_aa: CAWNLLGREDEQFF

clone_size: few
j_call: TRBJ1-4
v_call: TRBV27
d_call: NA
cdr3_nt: TGTGCCAGCAGTTTCCTCCCACAGCGGACTAATGAAAAACTGTTTTTT
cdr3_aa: CASSFLPQRTNEKLFF

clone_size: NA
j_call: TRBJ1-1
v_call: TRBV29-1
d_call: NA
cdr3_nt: TGCAGCGTTGCGACAGTCAACACTGAAGCTTTCTTT
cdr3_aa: CSVATVNTEAFF

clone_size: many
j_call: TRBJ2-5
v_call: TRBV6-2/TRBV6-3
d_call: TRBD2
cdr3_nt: TGTGCCAGCAGTTACGGGATAGCGGGGGGCCAAGAGACCCAGTACTTC
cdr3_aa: CASSYGIAGGQETQYF

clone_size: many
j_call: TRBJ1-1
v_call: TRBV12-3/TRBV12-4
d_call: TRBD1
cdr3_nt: TGTGCCAGCAGAGGGGACAGGGGGCGAGAGGGCACTGAAGCTTTCTTT
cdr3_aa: CASRGDRGREGTEAFF

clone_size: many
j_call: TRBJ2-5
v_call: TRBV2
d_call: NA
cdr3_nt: TGTGCCAGCAGCGTACTCACTGGGGAGACCCAGTACTTC
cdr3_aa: CASSVLTGETQYF

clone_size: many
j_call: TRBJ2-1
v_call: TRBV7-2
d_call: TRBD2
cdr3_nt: TGTGCCAGCAGGCGGGAGCTCGACCGCAATGAGCAGTTCTTC
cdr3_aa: CASRRELDRNEQFF

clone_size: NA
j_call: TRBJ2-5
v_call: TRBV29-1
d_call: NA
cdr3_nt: TGCAGCGCCCTGGCCGGGGAGACCCAGTACTTC
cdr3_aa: CSALAGETQYF